This T cell receptor beta chain was observed in a study of identical twins. This clonotype was seen more than once but under ten times. Its specificity is unknown. The study, taken as a whole, reports: Less excess twin sharing appeared in beta out-of-frame sequences.

Using its own MiXCR run on the 5' RACE reads, TCRdb lists one record per CDR3 protein. The table records 450,000 to 650,000 distinct CDR3 sequences, roughly 15% of them present only once. V shed 6 bases and J shed 0 bases, with 15 bases lying between them. CDR1 SGHTA and CDR2 FQGNSA come from the germline V gene. The CDR3 has 16 amino acids. These same data were also listed under a study on yellow fever vaccine responses in identical twins.

The source material was CD4+ T cells sorted from blood. This chain connects TRBV7-2 to TRBJ1-3; D unclear. This TCR was sampled from a woman between 18 and 29 years old in good health. The CDR3 region is CASSYRPGTSGNTIYF. CDR3 in DNA: TGTGCCAGCAGTTACAGACCAGGAACCTCTGGAAACACCATATATTTT.